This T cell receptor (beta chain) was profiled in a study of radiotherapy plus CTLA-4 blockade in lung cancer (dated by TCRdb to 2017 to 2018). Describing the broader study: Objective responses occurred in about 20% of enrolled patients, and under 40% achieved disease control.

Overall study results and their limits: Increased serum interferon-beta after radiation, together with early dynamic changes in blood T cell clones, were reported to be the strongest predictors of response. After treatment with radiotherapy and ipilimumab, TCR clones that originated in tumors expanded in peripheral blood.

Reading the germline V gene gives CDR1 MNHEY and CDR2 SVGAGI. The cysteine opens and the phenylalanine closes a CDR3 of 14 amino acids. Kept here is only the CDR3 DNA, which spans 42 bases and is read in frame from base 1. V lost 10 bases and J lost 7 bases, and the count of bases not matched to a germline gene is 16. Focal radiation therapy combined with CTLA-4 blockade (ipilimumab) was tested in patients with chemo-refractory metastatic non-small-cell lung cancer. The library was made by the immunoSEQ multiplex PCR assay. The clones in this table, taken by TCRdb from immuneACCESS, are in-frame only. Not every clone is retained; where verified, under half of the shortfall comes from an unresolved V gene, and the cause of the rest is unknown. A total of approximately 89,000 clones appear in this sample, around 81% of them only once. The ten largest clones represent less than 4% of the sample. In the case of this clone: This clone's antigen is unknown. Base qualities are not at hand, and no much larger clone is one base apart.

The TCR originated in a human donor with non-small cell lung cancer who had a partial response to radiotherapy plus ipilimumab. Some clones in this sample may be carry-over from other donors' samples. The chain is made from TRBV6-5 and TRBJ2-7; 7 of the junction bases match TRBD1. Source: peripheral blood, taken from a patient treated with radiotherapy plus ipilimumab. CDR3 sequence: CATSSPGQFQEQYF. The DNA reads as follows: TGTGCCACCAGCAGTCCGGGACAGTTTCAAGAGCAGTACTTC.